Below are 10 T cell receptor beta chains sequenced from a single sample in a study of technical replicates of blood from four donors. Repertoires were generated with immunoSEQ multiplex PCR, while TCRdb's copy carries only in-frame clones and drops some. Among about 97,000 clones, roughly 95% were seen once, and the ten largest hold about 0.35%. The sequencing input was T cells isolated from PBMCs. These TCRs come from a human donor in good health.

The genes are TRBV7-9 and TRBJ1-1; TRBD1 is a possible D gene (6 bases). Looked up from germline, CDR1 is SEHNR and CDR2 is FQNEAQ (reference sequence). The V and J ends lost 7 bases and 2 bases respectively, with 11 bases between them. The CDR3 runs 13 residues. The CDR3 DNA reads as TGTGCCAGCACCTACAGGGAAAACACTGAAGCTTTCTTT. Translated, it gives CASTYRENTEAFF.

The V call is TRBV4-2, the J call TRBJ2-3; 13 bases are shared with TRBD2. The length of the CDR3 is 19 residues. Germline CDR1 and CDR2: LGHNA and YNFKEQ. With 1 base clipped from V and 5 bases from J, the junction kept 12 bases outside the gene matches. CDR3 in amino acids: CASSQVSFPGLAGEDTQYF. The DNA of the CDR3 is TGTGCCAGCAGCCAAGTTAGCTTTCCCGGACTAGCGGGAGAAGATACGCAGTATTTT.

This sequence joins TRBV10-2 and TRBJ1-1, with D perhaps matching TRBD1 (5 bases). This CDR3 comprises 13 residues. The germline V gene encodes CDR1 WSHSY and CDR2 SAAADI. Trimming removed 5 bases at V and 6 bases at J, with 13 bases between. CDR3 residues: CASSSGRGPEAFF. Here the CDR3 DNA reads TGCGCCAGCAGTTCCGGGAGGGGCCCTGAAGCTTTCTTT.

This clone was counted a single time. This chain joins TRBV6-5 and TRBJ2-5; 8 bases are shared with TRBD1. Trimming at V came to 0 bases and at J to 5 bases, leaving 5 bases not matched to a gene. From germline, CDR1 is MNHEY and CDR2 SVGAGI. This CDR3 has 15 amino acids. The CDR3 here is CASSYSTGDLETQYF. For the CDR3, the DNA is TGTGCCAGCAGTTACTCGACAGGGGATTTGGAGACCCAGTACTTC.

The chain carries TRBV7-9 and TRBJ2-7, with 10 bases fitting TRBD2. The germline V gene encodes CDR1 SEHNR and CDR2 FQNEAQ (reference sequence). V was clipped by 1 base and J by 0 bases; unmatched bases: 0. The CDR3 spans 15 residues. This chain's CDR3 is CASSLGLAGSYEQYF. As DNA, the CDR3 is TGTGCCAGCAGCTTAGGACTAGCGGGCTCCTACGAGCAGTACTTC.

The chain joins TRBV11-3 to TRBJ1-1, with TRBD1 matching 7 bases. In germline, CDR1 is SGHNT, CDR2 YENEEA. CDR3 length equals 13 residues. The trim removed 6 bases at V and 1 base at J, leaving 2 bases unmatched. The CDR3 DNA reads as TGTGCCAGCAGTCGGGACAGGAACACTGAAGCTTTCTTT. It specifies CASSRDRNTEAFF. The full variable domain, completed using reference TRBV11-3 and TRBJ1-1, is EAGVVQSPRYKIIEKKQPVAFWCNPISGHNTLYWYLQNLGQGPELLIRYENEEAVDDSQLPKDRFSAERLKGVDSTLKIQPAELGDSAVYLCASSRDRNTEAFFGQGTRLTVV.

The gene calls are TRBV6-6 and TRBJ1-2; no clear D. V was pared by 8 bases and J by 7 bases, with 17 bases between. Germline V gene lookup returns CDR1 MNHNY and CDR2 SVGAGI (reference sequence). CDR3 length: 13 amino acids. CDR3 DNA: TGTGCCAGCCGAGAAAACAGAGATCTTGGCTACACCTTC. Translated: CASRENRDLGYTF.

Written as DNA, the CDR3 is TGTGCCAGCAGCGGACAGGGAATCACAGATACGCAGTATTTT. It yields the protein CASSGQGITDTQYF. V usage is TRBV9 and J usage is TRBJ2-3; 7 bases map to TRBD1. With 3 bases clipped from V and 2 bases from J, the junction kept 3 bases outside the gene matches. Germline values: CDR1 SGDLS, CDR2 YYNGEE. This CDR3 region has 14 residues.

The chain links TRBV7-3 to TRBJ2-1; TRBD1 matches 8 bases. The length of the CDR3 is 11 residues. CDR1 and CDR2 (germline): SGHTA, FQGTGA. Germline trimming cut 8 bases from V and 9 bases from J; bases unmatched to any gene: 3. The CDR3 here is CASAGGSEQFF. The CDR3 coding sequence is TGTGCCAGCGCAGGGGGCAGTGAGCAGTTCTTC.

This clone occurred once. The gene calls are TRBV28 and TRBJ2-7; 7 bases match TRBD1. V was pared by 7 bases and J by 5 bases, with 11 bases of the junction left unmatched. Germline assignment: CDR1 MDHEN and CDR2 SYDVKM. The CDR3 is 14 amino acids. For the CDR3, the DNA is TGTGCCAGCAATAAAGGGGGCGCCCGACACGAGCAGTACTTC. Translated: CASNKGGARHEQYF.